Presented here are 14 T cell receptor beta chains from one specimen sequenced in a study of Ad26.COV2.S vaccination and SARS-CoV-2 variants (dated by TCRdb to about 2021). The intended sense of this specimen's treatment or condition label: 19 received Ad26.COV2.S at low or high dose, single or two shots; roughly five received placebo; per-sample allocation not given. Repertoires of vaccine and placebo recipients were sequenced from samples collected on day 63 after the first injection. Receptors were amplified or captured by the immunoSEQ multiplex PCR assay. TCRdb stores this immuneACCESS table with in-frame sequences only. Part of the clones is absent; in the studies checked, under half of the shortfall reflects unresolved V genes, and no reason is known for the rest. The sample data list 290,000 or so clones, and around 87% of these were observed just once. Together, the top ten hold around 3% of the sample.

The sample consisted of peripheral blood, taken in a trial of Ad26.COV2.S vaccine versus placebo. These receptors all come from a person aged 18-60 years who received the Ad26.COV2.S COVID-19 vaccine or a placebo.

The rearrangement uses TRBV4-2 and TRBJ1-1; the D gene is possibly TRBD1 (5 bases). V gave up 2 bases and J gave up 0 bases, with 10 bases separating them. Germline CDR1 LGHNA, CDR2 YNFKEQ. This CDR3 is 15 amino acids long. CDR3 residues: CASSQLIGVNTEAFF. Here the CDR3 DNA reads TGTGCCAGCAGCCAATTAATAGGGGTGAACACTGAAGCTTTCTTT.

The chain combines TRBV2 with TRBJ2-1, with 13 bases that match TRBD2. Germline V gives CDR1 SNHLY, CDR2 FYNNEI. The CDR3 contains 15 residues. V shed 5 bases and J 8 bases; nucleotides not matched to a gene: 6. This chain's CDR3 is CASSSTSGGPDEQFF. The CDR3 nucleotides are TGTGCCAGCAGTTCGACTAGCGGGGGGCCGGATGAGCAGTTCTTC. The full variable domain, rest sourced from reference TRBV2 and TRBJ2-1, is EPEVTQTPSHQVTQMGQEVILRCVPISNHLYFYWYRQILGQKVEFLVSFYNNEISEKSEIFDDQFSVERPDGSNFTLKIRSTKLEDSAMYFCASSSTSGGPDEQFFGPGTRLTVL.

The chain carries TRBV7-2 and TRBJ1-1; the match to TRBD1 covers 7 bases. V shed 5 bases, J shed 1 base, and the junction held 4 bases outside the gene matches. Germline V CDR1 and CDR2: SGHTA, FQGNSA. This CDR3 contains 14 residues. CDR3 in DNA: TGTGCCAGCAGCATAAGACAGGGGAACACTGAAGCTTTCTTT. Translated, it gives CASSIRQGNTEAFF.

This chain connects TRBV2 to TRBJ2-7, with 9 nucleotides matching TRBD1. The germline gives CDR1 SNHLY, CDR2 FYNNEI. Trimming took 4 bases from V and 3 from J; bases not matched to a gene: 4. This CDR3 has 14 amino acids. The CDR3 reads CASSADRGRYEQYF. The CDR3 DNA reads as TGTGCCAGCAGTGCGGACAGGGGCCGCTACGAGCAGTACTTC.

The chain uses TRBV7-2 and TRBJ2-7, with D unclear. Deletions cut 0 bases from V and 0 bases from J, with 6 bases between. The length of the CDR3 is 14 residues. Looked up from germline, CDR1 is SGHTA and CDR2 is FQGNSA. CDR3 sequence reads: CASSLAVSSYEQYF. The CDR3 DNA reads as TGTGCCAGCAGCTTAGCCGTGAGCTCCTACGAGCAGTACTTC.

This clone was counted between two and nine times. This chain links TRBV6-5 with TRBJ1-2; 7 bases line up with TRBD1. This CDR3 comprises 13 residues. V gave up 5 bases and J gave up 6 bases; unmatched junction bases: 6. Germline V gene data show CDR1 as MNHEY and CDR2 as SVGAGI. The CDR3 loop is CASSPDRVDGYTF. CDR3 bases: TGTGCCAGCAGTCCCGACAGGGTGGATGGCTACACCTTC.

This clone showed up just once. Germline and junction disagree at one end, which may indicate a read error. The chain uses TRBV5-6 and TRBJ1-2; TRBD1 aligns across 8 bases. The CDR3 sequence is 15 residues long. The germline V gene has CDR1 SGHDT and CDR2 YYEEEE. The CDR3 sequence is CASSLGTGTIYGYTF. CDR3 DNA: TGTGCCAGCAGTTTGGGGACAGGTACTATCTATGGCTACACCTTC. The whole variable domain, remainder taken from reference TRBV5-6 and TRBJ1-2, is DAGVTQSPTHLIKTRGQQVTLRCSPKSGHDTVSWYQQALGQGPQFIFQYYEEEERQRGNFPDRFSGHQFPNYSSELNVNALLLGDSALYLCASSLGTGTIYGYTFGSGTRLTVV.

This clone was observed once. The chain employs TRBV7-9 and TRBJ2-7, with 8 bases fitting TRBD2. In germline, CDR1 is SEHNR, CDR2 FQNEAQ (reference sequence). Trimming took 5 bases from V and 2 from J; bases not matched to a gene: 5. The CDR3 covers 14 residues. The chain's CDR3 is CASSLGLVAYEQYF. DNA for the CDR3: TGTGCCAGCAGCCTGGGACTAGTCGCCTACGAGCAGTACTTC.

The gene calls are TRBV27 and TRBJ1-2; the D gene is possibly TRBD1 (6 bases). This CDR3 is built from 13 residues. Germline V gives CDR1 MNHEY, CDR2 SMNVEV (reference sequence). The germline V and J ends were trimmed by 6 bases and 6 bases, with 14 bases remaining between them. CDR3 sequence (DNA): TGTGCCAGCAGGCTACAGGGTACCGATGGCTACACCTTC. Translated, it gives CASRLQGTDGYTF.

This CDR3 reads CATEQAGNEQFF. CDR3 in DNA: TGTGCCACCGAACAGGCGGGCAATGAGCAGTTCTTC. This chain uses TRBV10-3 with TRBJ2-1; D assignment may be TRBD1 or TRBD2 (5 bases each). V lost 10 bases and J lost 6, with 13 bases in between. This CDR3 is built from 12 residues. Germline CDR1 ENHRY, CDR2 SYGVKD.

Worth noting for this clone: The same CDR3 also results from other DNA sequences found in this sample. This chain uses TRBV20-1 with TRBJ1-1; D gene uncertain. The germline V and J ends were trimmed by 6 bases and 2 bases, with 7 bases remaining between them. CDR1 and CDR2 from the germline V gene are DFQATT and SNEGSKA (reference sequence). The CDR3 totals 11 residues. The CDR3 here is CSASRNTEAFF. CDR3 sequence (DNA): TGCAGTGCGTCACGAAACACTGAAGCTTTCTTT.

The CDR3 protein is CASSLYRGGNTEAFF. The CDR3 bases are TGTGCCAGCAGTTTATACAGGGGGGGGAACACTGAAGCTTTCTTT. The V gene is TRBV28, the J gene TRBJ1-1, with 8 bases that match TRBD1. This CDR3 has 15 residues. The trim removed 1 base at V and 1 base at J, leaving 2 bases unmatched. Germline V gene data show CDR1 as MDHEN and CDR2 as SYDVKM.

The table lists this clone with a count of one. In the same sample, other DNA sequences code for this CDR3. This sequence joins TRBV5-1 and TRBJ2-6; D gene uncertain. V was clipped by 1 base and J by 1 base, with 6 bases between them. Germline CDR1 reads SGHRS; CDR2 reads YFSETQ. CDR3 size: 15 residues. CDR3 in DNA: TGCGCCAGCAGCTTGACAACTTCTGGGGCCAACGTCCTGACTTTC. Translation gives CASSLTTSGANVLTF.

This chain uses TRBV7-2 with TRBJ2-3, with a possible D match to TRBD2 (6 bases). The CDR3 runs to 14 residues. The germline V gene has CDR1 SGHTA and CDR2 FQGNSA. With 4 bases removed from V and 6 bases from J, the gap between germline ends came to 14 bases. The DNA of the CDR3 is TGTGCCAGCAGCTCTAGTGGGGGGTGGGATACGCAGTATTTT. This translates into CASSSSGGWDTQYF.